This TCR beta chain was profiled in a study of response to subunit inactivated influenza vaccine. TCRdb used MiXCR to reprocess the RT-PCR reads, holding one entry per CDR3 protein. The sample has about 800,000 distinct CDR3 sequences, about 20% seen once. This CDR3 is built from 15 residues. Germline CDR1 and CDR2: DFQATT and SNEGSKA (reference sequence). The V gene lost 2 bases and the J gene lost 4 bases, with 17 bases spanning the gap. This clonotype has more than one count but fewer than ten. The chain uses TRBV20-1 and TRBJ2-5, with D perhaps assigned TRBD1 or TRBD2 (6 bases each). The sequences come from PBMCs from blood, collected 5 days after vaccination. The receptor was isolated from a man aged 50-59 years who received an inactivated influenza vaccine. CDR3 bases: TGCAGTGCTAGAAGGGGGGCGGGGAAGGTAGAGACCCAGTACTTC. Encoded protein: CSARRGAGKVETQYF.